The 32 T cell receptor beta chains below come from one sample, sequenced in a study of tumor-infiltrating lymphocytes in primary liver carcinoma. The roughly 17-32 mg bulk tissue piece was not sorted before simultaneous RNA and DNA extraction. Priming with a constant-region primer yielded TCR beta cDNA from about 540 ng total RNA. What produced the TCR beta libraries was three nested multiplex PCR rounds using slightly modified ARM-PCR. In the first two PCR rounds, TRBV1-TRBV30 forward primers were paired with a C-beta reverse primer, and each round lasted roughly 9 cycles. One entry per CDR3 protein results from TCRdb running MiXCR on the multiplex PCR reads. The data contain about 210,000 distinct CDR3 sequences, approximately 86% of them seen just once; the ten biggest clones take up 15% to 20%. The specimen sequenced was tumor tissue from primary liver carcinoma. Receptor source: a man in his forties or fifties with primary liver carcinoma and hepatitis B virus infection.

For this clonotype: Lacking the conserved final phenylalanine or tryptophan, this CDR3 likely reflects a read error. J is TRBJ2-2 and V is TRBV11-2; a possible D gene is TRBD2 (5 bases). This CDR3 spans 17 amino acids. Germline CDR1 SGHAT, CDR2 FQNNGV. CDR3 sequence: CASILDHRGRDTGELFY. Written as DNA, the CDR3 is TGTGCCAGCATCTTAGATCATCGGGGTAGGGATACCGGGGAGCTGTTTTAC.

Notes on this clonotype: Since the CDR3 does not end with the conserved phenylalanine or tryptophan, this likely comes from a read error. This chain uses TRBV5-4 with TRBJ2-5, with D possibly matching TRBD1 (5 bases). The ends were cut back, 4 bases at V and 4 bases at J, with 20 bases in the middle. The CDR3 runs to 16 residues. The germline CDR1 and CDR2 sequences are SGHNT and YYREEE (reference sequence). CDR3 DNA: TGTGCCAGCAGCATAAACCGTAGGGGCGTCGGAGAGACCCAGTACCTC. Its protein is CASSINRRGVGETQYL.

This clonotype was recorded only once. Sequence at one end of the junction differs from germline and may be a read error. The chain links TRBV6-1 to TRBJ2-7; TRBD2 aligns across 9 bases. The germline CDR1 and CDR2 sequences are MNHNS and SASEGT. The CDR3 sequence is 16 residues long. CDR3 sequence (DNA): TGTGCCAGGAGTACCATACCGGGACTAGCTCCCTACGAACAGTACTTC. Translated: CARSTIPGLAPYEQYF.

This clonotype was seen once. V gene TRBV10-3 combines with J gene TRBJ1-5, with D unresolved. CDR1 is ENHRY, CDR2 SYGVKD, per germline. There are 13 residues in the CDR3. The CDR3 here is CDISDGENQPQHF. The CDR3 bases are TGTGACATTAGTGACGGGGAGAATCAGCCCCAGCATTTT.

Concerning this clonotype: It may be a read error: a sequence one base away is much more abundant. The V gene is TRBV2, the J gene TRBJ2-1, with 8 bases identical to TRBD1. CDR1 is SNHLY, CDR2 FYNNEI, per germline. The CDR3 has 14 amino acids. The CDR3, as DNA: TGTGACAGCAGTCTCGGACAGGGTTCCAATGAGCAGTTCTTC. Protein sequence: CDSSLGQGSNEQFF. Variable domain in full (rest from reference TRBV2 and TRBJ2-1): EPEVTQTPSHQVTQMGQEVILRCVPISNHLYFYWYRQILGQKVEFLVSFYNNEISEKSEIFDDQFSVERPDGSNFTLKIRSTKLEDSAMYFCDSSLGQGSNEQFFGPGTRLTVL.

This sequence joins TRBV12-3 or TRBV12-4 and TRBJ2-1, with D perhaps TRBD2 (5 bases). This CDR3 is 13 amino acids long. V lost 2 bases to trimming and J lost 10 bases, with 12 bases between them. The CDR3 is CASSLSESGEQFF. For the CDR3, the DNA is TGTGCCAGCAGTTTATCCGAAAGCGGAGAGCAGTTCTTC.

Comments on this clonotype: The junction and the germline gene differ at one end; a read error may be behind it. The V gene is TRBV6-2 or TRBV6-3, the J gene TRBJ2-7; perhaps TRBD1 as D (6 bases). Germline V gene data show CDR1 as MNHEY and CDR2 as SVGEGT. The CDR3 sequence is 17 residues long. DNA of the CDR3: TGTGGCAGCACGCGCGATTTCGGGACACAAGGAGCCTACGAGCAGTACTTC. Its translation is CGSTRDFGTQGAYEQYF.

Remarks on this clonotype: At one end, the junction sequence differs from germline, possibly due to a read error. The chain couples TRBV7-8 to TRBJ2-2; possible D gene TRBD2, 5 bases. Germline CDR1 is SGHVS and CDR2 is FQNEAQ. The CDR3 is 15 amino acids. The CDR3 loop is CASCLVQQNTGELSF. Here the CDR3 DNA reads TGTGCCAGCTGCTTAGTACAGCAGAACACCGGGGAGCTGTCTTTT.

Worth noting for this clonotype: This clone may be a read error of a much larger clone one base away. The gene calls are TRBV5-1 and TRBJ2-1; 10 positions match TRBD2. This CDR3 spans 16 amino acids. The germline V gene encodes CDR1 SGHRS and CDR2 YFSETQ. V shed 3 bases, J shed 9 bases, and the junction held 12 bases outside the gene matches. The CDR3 DNA sequence: TGCGCCAGCAGCTGGGGGACTAGCGAGAGCTTCGGTGAGCAGTTCTTC. Its translation is CASSWGTSESFGEQFF. Using reference TRBV5-1 and TRBJ2-1 for the parts outside the CDR3, the full variable domain is KAGVTQTPRYLIKTRGQQVTLSCSPISGHRSVSWYQQTPGQGLQFLFEYFSETQRNKGNFPGRFSGRQFSNSRSEMNVSTLELGDSALYLCASSWGTSESFGEQFFGPGTRLTVL.

With respect to this clonotype: The conserved final phenylalanine or tryptophan is absent from the CDR3, which likely points to a read error. V is TRBV11-3 and J is TRBJ2-1, with 11 nucleotides matching TRBD2. This CDR3 spans 16 amino acids. Germline values: CDR1 SGHNT, CDR2 YENEEA. The ends lost 1 base at V and 7 bases at J; junction bases unmatched: 6. Written as DNA, the CDR3 is TGTGCCAGCAGCTTAGGTATAGCGGGAGGGCGTAATGAGCAGTTCTCC. Protein: CASSLGIAGGRNEQFS.

In regard to this clonotype: Its ends do not fully match the called genes, so a read error is possible. The chain links TRBV11-2 to TRBJ2-7; 8 bases are a match to TRBD1. The CDR3 sequence is 15 residues long. Germline V lookup: CDR1 SGHAT, CDR2 FQNNGV. The CDR3 region is CASSLRWTGKNEQYF. DNA of the CDR3: TGTGCCAGCAGTTTACGATGGACAGGGAAAAACGAGCAATACTTC. The full variable domain, completed using reference TRBV11-2 and TRBJ2-7, is EAGVAQSPRYKIIEKRQSVAFWCNPISGHATLYWYQQILGQGPKLLIQFQNNGVVDDSQLPKDRFSAERLKGVDSTLKIQPAKLEDSAVYLCASSLRWTGKNEQYFGPGTRLTVT.

The table lists this clonotype with many counts. This rearrangement joins TRBV12-3 or TRBV12-4 to TRBJ2-3; TRBD2 agrees at 8 bases. The CDR3 has 14 residues. The V segment lost 5 bases and the J segment 3 bases; nucleotides outside the gene matches: 4. In DNA form, the CDR3 reads TGTGCCAGCAGTCCTAGCGGGTCTACAGATACGCAGTATTTT. Translation gives CASSPSGSTDTQYF.

Concerning this clonotype: A read error may produce the germline difference seen at one junction end. The chain couples TRBV4-1 to TRBJ2-5; D remains ambiguous. The CDR3 is 16 amino acids. Germline V gene data show CDR1 as MGHRA and CDR2 as YSYEKL. The CDR3 sequence is CASSQDWGTHQQTQYF. The CDR3 DNA follows: TGCGCCAGCAGCCAAGATTGGGGAACTCACCAACAGACCCAATACTTC.

This clonotype appeared a single time. One junction end disagrees with the germline gene, perhaps due to a read error. This chain uses TRBV12-3 or TRBV12-4 with TRBJ2-1, with D perhaps TRBD2 (7 bases). The CDR3 extends over 13 amino acids. The CDR3 sequence is CASSQGGRDEQIF. As DNA, the CDR3 is TGTGCCAGCAGCCAAGGGGGGAGGGATGAGCAGATCTTC.

The chain recombines TRBV5-6 with TRBJ2-1; D possibly uses TRBD1 or TRBD2 (7 bases each). This CDR3 has 17 residues. V was cut by 8 bases and J by 4 bases, with 25 bases left in between. Germline CDR1 is SGHDT and CDR2 is YYEEEE. The CDR3 sequence: CASGSNLQGRGYNEQFF. CDR3 in DNA: TGTGCCAGTGGCTCGAACCTACAGGGGCGGGGGTACAATGAGCAGTTCTTC.

A note on this clonotype: Just one base apart from a much larger clone, this may be a read error. J is TRBJ2-5 and V is TRBV28, with D perhaps TRBD1 or TRBD2 (5 bases each). The CDR3 loop spans 13 amino acids. V was clipped by 3 bases and J by 4 bases, with 9 bases between them. CDR1 MDHEN and CDR2 SYDVKM come from the germline V gene. This CDR3 reads CASSLEDTETQYF. The CDR3 coding sequence is TGTGCCAGCAGTTTGGAGGACACAGAGACCCAGTACTTC. Full variable domain (remainder filled in from reference TRBV28 and TRBJ2-5): DVKVTQSSRYLVKRTGEKVFLECVQDMDHENMFWYRQDPGLGLRLIYFSYDVKMKEKGDIPEGYSVSREKKERFSLILESASTNQTSMYLCASSLEDTETQYFGPGTRLLVL.

The chain joins TRBV12-3 or TRBV12-4 to TRBJ1-4; D remains ambiguous. The CDR3 is made up of 13 amino acids. CDR3 in DNA: TGTATCGGGTGGGCAGCAACTAATGAAAAACTGTTTTTT. Protein: CIGWAATNEKLFF.

About this clonotype: One junction end disagrees with the germline gene, perhaps due to a read error. The V and J genes are TRBV4-3 and TRBJ2-4; the D gene could be TRBD1 or TRBD2 (5 bases each). The germline gives CDR1 LGHNA, CDR2 YSLEER. The CDR3 runs to 17 residues. CDR3 sequence: CASSFPGTSATRNIQYF. The CDR3, as DNA: TGTGCCAGCAGCTTTCCCGGGACCAGTGCGACCAGAAACATTCAGTACTTC.

In this sample, this clonotype turned up many times. The rearrangement uses TRBV6-1 and TRBJ2-1; 11 bases are shared with TRBD2. The CDR3 consists of 13 residues. After removal of 9 bases from V and 8 bases from J, the junction contained 6 bases not matched to a gene. From germline, CDR1 is MNHNS and CDR2 SASEGT. The CDR3 DNA sequence: TGTGCCAGTCGACTAGCGGGAATCTATGAGCAGTTCTTC. Its protein product is CASRLAGIYEQFF.

The V call is TRBV7-2, the J call TRBJ1-1, with TRBD1 matching over 7 bases. V shed 3 bases, J shed 4 bases, and the junction held 5 bases outside the gene matches. Germline V gives CDR1 SGHTA, CDR2 FQGNSA. The length of the CDR3 is 14 residues. The CDR3 nucleotides are TGTGCCAGCAGCTTCCCAGGGGGAGTCACTGAAGCTTTCTTT. Translated: CASSFPGGVTEAFF.

As regards this clonotype: This may arise from a read error, as a much more abundant clone is one base away. V usage is TRBV14 and J usage is TRBJ1-4, with D tentatively TRBD1 (5 bases). The CDR3 length is 13 residues. Germline V gene data show CDR1 as SGHDN and CDR2 as FVKESK. Trimming removed 4 bases at V and 7 bases at J, with 10 bases between. The CDR3, as DNA: TGTGCCAGCAGCCGGGGGACTCGTGAAAAACTGTTTTTT. Translation: CASSRGTREKLFF.

This chain uses TRBV5-6 with TRBJ1-1; 8 bases are a match to TRBD1. With 5 bases clipped from V and 7 bases from J, the junction kept 10 bases outside the gene matches. The CDR3 spans 14 residues. CDR1 is SGHDT and CDR2 is YYEEEE in the germline V gene. CDR3 in amino acids: CASSARQGWSEAFF. DNA for the CDR3: TGTGCCAGCAGTGCACGACAGGGGTGGAGTGAAGCTTTCTTT.

In this sample, this clonotype turned up a few times. With a much larger clone just one base away, this may be a read error. The genes are TRBV12-5 and TRBJ2-5; the match to TRBD1 covers 10 bases. V shed 7 bases, J shed 1 base, and the junction held 6 bases outside the gene matches. CDR1 LGHNT and CDR2 FRNRAP come from the germline V gene. The CDR3 spans 15 residues. The CDR3 region is CASDSDRGLQETQYF. CDR3 DNA: TGTGCTAGTGATTCCGACAGGGGGCTCCAAGAGACCCAGTACTTC. Full variable domain (outside the CDR3, taken from reference TRBV12-5 and TRBJ2-5): DARVTQTPRHKVTEMGQEVTMRCQPILGHNTVFWYRQTMMQGLELLAYFRNRAPLDDSGMPKDRFSAEMPDATLATLKIQPSEPRDSAVYFCASDSDRGLQETQYFGPGTRLLVL.

With respect to this clonotype: The junction shows a germline mismatch at one end, possibly a read error. V and J are TRBV6-4 and TRBJ2-3; D is ambiguous. Germline assignment: CDR1 MRHNA and CDR2 SNTAGT. The CDR3 is 14 residues long. CDR3 in DNA: TGTGCCAGCGCCGCCCCCAAAGGCACAGATATGCAGTATTTT. It encodes CASAAPKGTDMQYF.

As for this clonotype: The junction shows a germline mismatch at one end, possibly a read error. The chain recombines TRBV7-3 with TRBJ2-1; D ambiguous. Germline values: CDR1 SGHTA, CDR2 FQGTGA. The CDR3 contains 15 residues. The CDR3 spells CASSLCPSSYNEQFF. CDR3 nucleotide sequence: TGTGCAAGCAGCTTATGCCCGAGCTCCTACAATGAGCAGTTCTTC.

Note on this clonotype: Its ends do not fully match the called genes, so a read error is possible. The chain is built from TRBV4-3 and TRBJ2-3; 11 bases line up with TRBD2. Per the germline V gene, CDR1 is LGHNA and CDR2 is YSLEER. The CDR3 runs 19 residues. CDR3 protein: CASRQDRGSGRALVDTQYF. CDR3 DNA sequence: TGCGCCAGCCGCCAAGATCGGGGTAGCGGGAGGGCCCTCGTAGATACGCAGTATTTT.

A word on this clonotype: Since no conserved phenylalanine or tryptophan closes the CDR3, a read error is the likely cause. The limits of the CDR3 on the DNA are not certain, so only TCRdb's listed CDR3 is given. The rearrangement links TRBV11-1 to TRBJ2-2; the table names TRBD1, a call not compared with the DNA. Germline-derived CDR1 and CDR2 are SGHAT and FQDESV (reference sequence). The CDR3 numbers 15 amino acids, ends counted. The CDR3 sequence is CANSTGQTNTGELLL.

On this clonotype itself: It may be a read error: a sequence one base away is much more abundant. The gene calls are TRBV30 and TRBJ2-1; 8 nucleotides agree with TRBD2. Germline CDR1 reads GTSNPN; CDR2 reads SVGIG (reference sequence). The CDR3 has 17 amino acids. The CDR3 here is CTWSGLNPGGGYNEQFF. DNA of the CDR3: TGTACCTGGAGTGGCCTAAATCCGGGGGGGGGCTACAATGAGCAGTTCTTC.

In regard to this clonotype: No conserved phenylalanine or tryptophan is present at the end of the CDR3, so a read error is the likely explanation. The chain has TRBV11-2 and TRBJ2-3; 14 bases agree with TRBD2. CDR3 length: 19 residues. Germline V CDR1 and CDR2: SGHAT, FQNNGV. CDR3 nucleotide sequence: TGTGCCGGCAGCCTAGTCAGACTAGCGGGAGGGCCGATCGCATATACGCAGTATTAT. It yields the protein CAGSLVRLAGGPIAYTQYY.

This chain links TRBV12-3 or TRBV12-4 with TRBJ2-7; maybe TRBD2 (5 bases). The CDR3 consists of 12 residues. The CDR3 spells CTGSLSAGEQYF. CDR3 DNA: TGTACCGGCAGTTTGTCGGCGGGCGAGCAGTACTTC.

Concerning this clonotype: Germline is not matched at one junction end, which may reflect a read error. The chain has TRBV4-2 and TRBJ2-1; TRBD2 aligns across 7 bases. Germline V gene sequence: CDR1 LGHNA, CDR2 YNFKEQ. This CDR3 comprises 17 residues. CDR3 in DNA: TGTGCCAGCAACCAAGAGGCAGCGGGGTCCTCCTACAATGAGCAGTTCTTC. It encodes CASNQEAAGSSYNEQFF.

In the case of this clonotype: This may arise from a read error, as a much more abundant clone is one base away. The rearrangement links TRBV7-8 to TRBJ2-6; D might be TRBD1 (6 bases). Trimming removed 5 bases at V and 3 bases at J, with 17 bases between. The germline V gene encodes CDR1 SGHVS and CDR2 FQNEAQ. The length of the CDR3 is 17 residues. This CDR3 reads CASSHRDRSSGANVLTF. CDR3 DNA: TGTGCCAGCAGCCATCGCGACAGGTCTAGTGGGGCCAACGTCCTGACTTTC.